This T cell receptor (beta chain) derives from a study of CD8 T cells in ankylosing spondylitis. Whole-study findings and limits: What appeared characteristic of ankylosing spondylitis blood was a TCR beta motif of eight highly homologous variants. Significant enrichment of disease-linked clones was reported in matched ankylosing spondylitis synovial fluid.

Libraries for TCR beta were made by quantitative 5'-RACE with molecular barcodes. TCRdb passed the 5' RACE reads through MiXCR, listing each CDR3 protein once. The data contain roughly 300,000 distinct CDR3 sequences, 7% to 9% of them singletons. Comment on this clonotype: No antigen is known for it.

Per the germline V gene, CDR1 is MDHEN and CDR2 is SYDVKM. CDR3 length: 13 amino acids. J lost 5 bases, V lost 7 bases, and 5 bases had no gene match. The sequencing sample was made of blood, either unsorted or a sorted T cell fraction (not recorded which). V and J are TRBV28 and TRBJ2-7; 10 nucleotides line up with TRBD1. The receptor's source is a male donor with ankylosing spondylitis. CDR3 sequence (DNA): TGTGCCAGCAAGACAGGGGGCGTTAACGAGCAGTACTTC. Protein product: CASKTGGVNEQYF.